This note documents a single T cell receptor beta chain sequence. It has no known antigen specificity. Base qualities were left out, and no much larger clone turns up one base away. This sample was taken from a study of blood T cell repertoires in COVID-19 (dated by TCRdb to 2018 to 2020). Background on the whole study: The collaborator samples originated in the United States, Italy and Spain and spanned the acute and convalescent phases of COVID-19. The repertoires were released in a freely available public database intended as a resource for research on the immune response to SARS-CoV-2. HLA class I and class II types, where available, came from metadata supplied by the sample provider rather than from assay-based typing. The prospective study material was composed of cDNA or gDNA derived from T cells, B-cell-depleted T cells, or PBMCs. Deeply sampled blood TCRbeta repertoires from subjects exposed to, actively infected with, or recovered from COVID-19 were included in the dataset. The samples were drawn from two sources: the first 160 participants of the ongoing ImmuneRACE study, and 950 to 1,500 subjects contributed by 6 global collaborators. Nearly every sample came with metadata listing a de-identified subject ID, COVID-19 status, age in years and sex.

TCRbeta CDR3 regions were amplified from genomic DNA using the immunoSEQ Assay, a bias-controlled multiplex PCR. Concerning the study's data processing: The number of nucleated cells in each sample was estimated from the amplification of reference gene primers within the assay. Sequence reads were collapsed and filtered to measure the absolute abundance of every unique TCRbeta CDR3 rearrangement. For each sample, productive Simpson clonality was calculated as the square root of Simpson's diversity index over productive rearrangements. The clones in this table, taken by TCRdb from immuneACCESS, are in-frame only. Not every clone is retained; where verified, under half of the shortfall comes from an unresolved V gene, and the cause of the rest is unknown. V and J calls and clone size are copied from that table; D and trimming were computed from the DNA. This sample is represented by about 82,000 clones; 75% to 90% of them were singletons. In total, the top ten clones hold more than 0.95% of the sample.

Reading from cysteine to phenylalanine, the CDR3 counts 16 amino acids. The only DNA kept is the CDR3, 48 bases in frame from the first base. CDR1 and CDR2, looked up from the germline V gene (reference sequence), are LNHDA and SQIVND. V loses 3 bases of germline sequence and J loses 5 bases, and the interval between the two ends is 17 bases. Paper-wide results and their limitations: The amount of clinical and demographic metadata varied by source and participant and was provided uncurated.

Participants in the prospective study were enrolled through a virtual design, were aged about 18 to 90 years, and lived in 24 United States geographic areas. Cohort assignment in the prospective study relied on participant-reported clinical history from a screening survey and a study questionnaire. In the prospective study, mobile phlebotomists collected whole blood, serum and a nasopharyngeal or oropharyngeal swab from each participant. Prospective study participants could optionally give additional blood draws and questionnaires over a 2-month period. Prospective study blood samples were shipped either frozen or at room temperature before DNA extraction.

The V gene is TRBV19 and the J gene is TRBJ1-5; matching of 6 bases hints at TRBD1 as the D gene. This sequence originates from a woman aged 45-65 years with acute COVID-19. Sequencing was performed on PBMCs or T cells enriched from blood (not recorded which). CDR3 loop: CASSILPGEQHQPQHF. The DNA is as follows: TGTGCCAGTAGTATTCTACCAGGGGAACAACATCAGCCCCAGCATTTT. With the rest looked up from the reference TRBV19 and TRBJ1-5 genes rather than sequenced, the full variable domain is DGGITQSPKYLFRKEGQNVTLSCEQNLNHDAMYWYRQDPGQGLRLIYYSQIVNDFQKGDIAEGYSVSREKKESFPLTVTSAQKNPTAFYLCASSILPGEQHQPQHFGDGTRLSIL.